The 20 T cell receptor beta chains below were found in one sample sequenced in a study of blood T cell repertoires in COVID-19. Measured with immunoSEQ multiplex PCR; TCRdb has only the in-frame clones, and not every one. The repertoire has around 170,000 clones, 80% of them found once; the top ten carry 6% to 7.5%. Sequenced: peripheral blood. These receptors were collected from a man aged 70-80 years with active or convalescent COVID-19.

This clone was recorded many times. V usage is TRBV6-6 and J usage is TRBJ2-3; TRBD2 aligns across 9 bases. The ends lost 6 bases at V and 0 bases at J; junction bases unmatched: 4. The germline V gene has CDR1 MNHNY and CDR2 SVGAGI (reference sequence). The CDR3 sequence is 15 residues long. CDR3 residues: CASRALAGSTDTQYF. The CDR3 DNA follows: TGTGCCAGCAGAGCCCTAGCGGGAAGCACAGATACGCAGTATTTT.

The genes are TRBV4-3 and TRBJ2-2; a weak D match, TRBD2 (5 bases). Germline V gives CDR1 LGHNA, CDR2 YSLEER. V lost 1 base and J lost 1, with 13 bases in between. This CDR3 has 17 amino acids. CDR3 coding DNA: TGCGCCAGCAGCCAAGGGGGAGCCCTGATGAACACCGGGGAGCTGTTTTTT. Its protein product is CASSQGGALMNTGELFF.

Here the CDR3 reads CSGFSGGAREQFF. As DNA, the CDR3 is TGCAGCGGCTTTAGCGGGGGGGCGCGGGAGCAGTTCTTC. The V gene is TRBV29-1, the J gene TRBJ2-1; 11 nucleotides match TRBD2. Per germline, CDR1 SQVTM and CDR2 ANQGSEA. V lost 7 bases and J lost 10; bases outside the gene matches: 9. The CDR3 contains 13 residues.

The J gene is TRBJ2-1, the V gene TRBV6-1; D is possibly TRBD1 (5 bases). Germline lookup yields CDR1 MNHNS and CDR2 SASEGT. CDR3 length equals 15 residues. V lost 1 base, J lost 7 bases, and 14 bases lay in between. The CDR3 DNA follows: TGTGCCAGCAGTGAAGGCCCAGGGTTTGGGAATGAGCAGTTCTTC. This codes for CASSEGPGFGNEQFF.

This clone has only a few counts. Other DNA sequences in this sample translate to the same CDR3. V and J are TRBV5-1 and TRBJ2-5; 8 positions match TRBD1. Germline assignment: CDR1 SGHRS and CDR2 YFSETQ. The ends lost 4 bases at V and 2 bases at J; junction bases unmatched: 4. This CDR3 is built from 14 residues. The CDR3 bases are TGCGCCAGCAGCCTGGGACAGGATCAAGAGACCCAGTACTTC. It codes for CASSLGQDQETQYF.

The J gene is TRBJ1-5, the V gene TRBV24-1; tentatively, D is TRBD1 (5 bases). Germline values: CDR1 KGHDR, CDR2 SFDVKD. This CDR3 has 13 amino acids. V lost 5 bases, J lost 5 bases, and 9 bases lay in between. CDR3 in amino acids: CATSAGDYQPQHF. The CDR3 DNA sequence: TGTGCCACCAGTGCCGGGGACTATCAGCCCCAGCATTTT.

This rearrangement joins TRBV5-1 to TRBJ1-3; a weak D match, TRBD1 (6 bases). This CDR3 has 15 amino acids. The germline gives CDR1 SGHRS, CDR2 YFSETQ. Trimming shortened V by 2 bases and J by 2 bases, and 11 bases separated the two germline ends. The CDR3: CASSFTTGTGNTIYF. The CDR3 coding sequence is TGCGCCAGCAGCTTTACGACAGGAACTGGAAACACCATATATTTT.

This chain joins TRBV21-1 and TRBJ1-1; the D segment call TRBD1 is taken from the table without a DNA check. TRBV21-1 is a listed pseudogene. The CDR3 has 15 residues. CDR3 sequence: CASSKGGPGNTEAFF. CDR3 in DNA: TGTGCCAGCAGCAAAGGGGGGCCAGGGAACACTGAAGCTTTCTTT.

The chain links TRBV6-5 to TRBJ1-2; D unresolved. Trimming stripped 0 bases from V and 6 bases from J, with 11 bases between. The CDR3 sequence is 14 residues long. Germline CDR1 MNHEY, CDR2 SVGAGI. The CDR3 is CASSYSRRTNGYTF. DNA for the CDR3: TGTGCCAGCAGTTACTCGAGAAGGACTAATGGCTACACCTTC.

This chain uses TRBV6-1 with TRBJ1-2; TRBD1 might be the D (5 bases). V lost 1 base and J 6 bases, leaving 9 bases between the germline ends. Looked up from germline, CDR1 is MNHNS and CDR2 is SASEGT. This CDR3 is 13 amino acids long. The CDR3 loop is CASSEVPGDGYTF. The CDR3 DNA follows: TGTGCCAGCAGTGAAGTTCCGGGGGATGGCTACACCTTC.

CDR3 amino acids: CASSPSGQSYGYTF. The CDR3 nucleotides are TGTGCCAGCAGCCCCTCGGGACAGAGCTATGGCTACACCTTC. This chain connects TRBV5-6 to TRBJ1-2; TRBD1 agrees at 7 bases. This CDR3 is 14 amino acids long. Losses at the gene ends were 4 bases for V and 4 bases for J; bases not matched to a gene: 7. Germline lookup yields CDR1 SGHDT and CDR2 YYEEEE.

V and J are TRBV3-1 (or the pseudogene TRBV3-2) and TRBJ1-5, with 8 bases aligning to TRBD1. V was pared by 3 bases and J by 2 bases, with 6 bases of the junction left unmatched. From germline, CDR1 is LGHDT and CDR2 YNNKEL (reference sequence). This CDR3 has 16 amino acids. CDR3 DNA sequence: TGTGCCAGCAGCCACGGGACAGGAAGGGGCAATCAGCCCCAGCATTTT. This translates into CASSHGTGRGNQPQHF.

This CDR3 is CASSIQGNQPQHF. DNA for the CDR3: TGTGCCAGCAGCATTCAGGGGAATCAGCCCCAGCATTTT. The chain couples TRBV5-4 to TRBJ1-5, with D tentatively TRBD1 (6 bases). CDR1 and CDR2 (germline): SGHNT, YYREEE (reference sequence). The germline V and J ends were trimmed by 4 bases and 4 bases, with 9 bases remaining between them. The CDR3 length is 13 residues.

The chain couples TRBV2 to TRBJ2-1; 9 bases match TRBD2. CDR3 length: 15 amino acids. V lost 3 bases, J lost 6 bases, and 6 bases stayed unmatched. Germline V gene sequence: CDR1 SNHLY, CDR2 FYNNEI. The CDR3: CASSDQAGGLNEQFF. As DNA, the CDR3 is TGTGCCAGCAGTGACCAAGCGGGGGGCCTCAATGAGCAGTTCTTC. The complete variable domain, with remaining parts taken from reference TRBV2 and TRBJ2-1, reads EPEVTQTPSHQVTQMGQEVILRCVPISNHLYFYWYRQILGQKVEFLVSFYNNEISEKSEIFDDQFSVERPDGSNFTLKIRSTKLEDSAMYFCASSDQAGGLNEQFFGPGTRLTVL.

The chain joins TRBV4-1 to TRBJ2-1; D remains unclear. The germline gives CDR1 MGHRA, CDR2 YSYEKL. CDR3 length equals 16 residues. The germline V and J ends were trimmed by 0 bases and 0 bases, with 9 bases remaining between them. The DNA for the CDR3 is TGCGCCAGCAGCCAAGAGGGCCGAAACTCCTACAATGAGCAGTTCTTC. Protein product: CASSQEGRNSYNEQFF.

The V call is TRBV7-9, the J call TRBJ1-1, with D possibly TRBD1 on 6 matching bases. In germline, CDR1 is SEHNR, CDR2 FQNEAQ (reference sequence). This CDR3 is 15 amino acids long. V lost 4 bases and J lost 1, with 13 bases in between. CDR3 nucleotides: TGTGCCAGCAGCTGGGGGACAACCTCGAACACTGAAGCTTTCTTT. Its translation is CASSWGTTSNTEAFF.

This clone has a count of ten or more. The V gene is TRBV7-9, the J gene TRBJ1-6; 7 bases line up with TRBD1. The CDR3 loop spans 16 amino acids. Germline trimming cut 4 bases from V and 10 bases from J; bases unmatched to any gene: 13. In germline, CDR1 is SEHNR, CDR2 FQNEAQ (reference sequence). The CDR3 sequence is CASSSKQGINLSPLHF. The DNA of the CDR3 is TGTGCCAGCAGCTCCAAACAGGGGATCAATTTGTCACCCCTCCACTTT.

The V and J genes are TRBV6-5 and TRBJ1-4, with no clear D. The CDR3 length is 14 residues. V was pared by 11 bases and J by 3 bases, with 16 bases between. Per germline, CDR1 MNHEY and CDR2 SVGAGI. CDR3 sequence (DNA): TGTGCCGCGGATCGAGGGCAGGCTAATGAAAAACTGTTTTTT. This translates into CAADRGQANEKLFF.

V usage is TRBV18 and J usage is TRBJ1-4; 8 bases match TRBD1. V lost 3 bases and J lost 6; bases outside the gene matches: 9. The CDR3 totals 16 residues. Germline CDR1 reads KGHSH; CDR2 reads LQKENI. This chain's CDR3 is CASSPTSTGGYEKLFF. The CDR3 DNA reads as TGTGCCAGCTCACCCACCAGCACAGGGGGATATGAAAAACTGTTTTTT. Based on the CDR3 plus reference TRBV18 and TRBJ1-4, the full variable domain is NAGVMQNPRHLVRRRGQEARLRCSPMKGHSHVYWYRQLPEEGLKFMVYLQKENIIDESGMPKERFSAEFPKEGPSILRIQQVVRGDSAAYFCASSPTSTGGYEKLFFGSGTQLSVL.

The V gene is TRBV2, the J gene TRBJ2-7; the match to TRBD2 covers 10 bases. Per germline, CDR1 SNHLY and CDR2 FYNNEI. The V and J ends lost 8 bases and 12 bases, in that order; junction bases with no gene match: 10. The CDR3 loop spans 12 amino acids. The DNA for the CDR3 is TGTGCCAGCGGGGTACTAGCGGGGTTTCGGTACTTC. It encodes CASGVLAGFRYF.